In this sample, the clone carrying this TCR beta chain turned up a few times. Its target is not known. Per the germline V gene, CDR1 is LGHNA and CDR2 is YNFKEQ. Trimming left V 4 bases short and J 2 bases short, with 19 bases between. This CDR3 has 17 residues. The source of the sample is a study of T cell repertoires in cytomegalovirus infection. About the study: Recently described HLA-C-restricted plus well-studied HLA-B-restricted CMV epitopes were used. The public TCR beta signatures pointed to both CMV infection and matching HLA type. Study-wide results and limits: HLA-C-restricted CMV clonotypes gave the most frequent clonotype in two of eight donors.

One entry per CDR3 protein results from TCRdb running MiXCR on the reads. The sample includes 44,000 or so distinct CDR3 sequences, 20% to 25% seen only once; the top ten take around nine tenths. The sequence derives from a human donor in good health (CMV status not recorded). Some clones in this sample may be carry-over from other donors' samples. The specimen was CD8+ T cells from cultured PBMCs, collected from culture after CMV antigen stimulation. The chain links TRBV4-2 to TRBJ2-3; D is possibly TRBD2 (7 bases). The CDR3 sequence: CASSRSLAGAYTDTQYF. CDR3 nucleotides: TGTGCCAGCAGCCGGTCCCTTGCGGGGGCTTACACAGATACGCAGTATTTT.